The 8 T cell receptor beta chains below come from one sample, sequenced in a study of glioma-infiltrating T cells. TCR alpha and beta CDR3 regions were amplified from RNA using iRepertoire nested multiplex PCR. From the multiplex PCR reads, TCRdb called clonotypes with MiXCR, one entry per CDR3 protein. There are approximately 90,000 distinct CDR3 sequences in the sample; about 25% occur only once, and over 5.5% lies in the top ten. The sample consisted of glioma tissue, nonneoplastic brain tissue, or PBMCs (not recorded which). These receptors all come from a human donor with low-grade glioma or glioblastoma, undergoing nonglioma brain surgery, or in good health (not recorded which).

The table lists this clonotype with many counts. This chain links TRBV6-1 with TRBJ2-3; 11 bases fit TRBD2. J gave up 2 bases and V 0 bases, and 7 bases lay outside the gene matches. From germline, CDR1 is MNHNS and CDR2 SASEGT. CDR3 size: 18 residues. CDR3 sequence reads: CASSEAAIAGGTTDTQYF. In DNA form, the CDR3 reads TGTGCCAGCAGTGAAGCAGCAATAGCGGGAGGGACCACAGATACGCAGTATTTT.

This clonotype was counted at least ten times. V and J are TRBV6-1 and TRBJ1-2; 9 bases agree with TRBD1. Germline values: CDR1 MNHNS, CDR2 SASEGT. There are 15 residues in the CDR3. With 6 bases clipped from V and 6 bases from J, the junction kept 11 bases outside the gene matches. CDR3 in amino acids: CASRSSGTGKDGYTF. In DNA form, the CDR3 reads TGTGCCAGCAGATCATCGGGGACAGGGAAAGATGGCTACACCTTC.

This clonotype has a count of ten or more. The rearrangement joins TRBV4-1 to TRBJ2-5, with a tentative D call TRBD1 (5 bases). Germline values: CDR1 MGHRA, CDR2 YSYEKL. Deletions cut 8 bases from V and 1 base from J, with 17 bases between. The CDR3 consists of 15 residues. CDR3 DNA: TGCGCCAGCTCTCGGACAATCCCGACCCAAGAGACCCAGTACTTC. It yields the protein CASSRTIPTQETQYF.

This clonotype was detected only a few times. A clone one base away is much larger, so this may be a read error. The chain recombines TRBV20-1 with TRBJ2-7, with 11 bases fitting TRBD2. Germline V gives CDR1 DFQATT, CDR2 SNEGSKA (reference sequence). The CDR3 consists of 13 residues. CDR3 protein: CSASRLAGGERYF. In DNA form, the CDR3 reads TGCAGTGCTAGTCGGCTAGCGGGAGGCGAGCGGTACTTC.

This clonotype was recorded many times. The J gene is TRBJ2-7, the V gene TRBV6-1; 8 nucleotides align to TRBD2. CDR1 and CDR2 from the germline V gene are MNHNS and SASEGT. This CDR3 is built from 13 residues. With V trimmed by 6 bases and J by 3 bases, 4 bases remained unmatched. The CDR3 region is CASSRGGIYEQYF. For the CDR3, the DNA is TGTGCCAGCAGCCGGGGGGGGATCTACGAGCAGTACTTC.

This clonotype was picked up many times. V is TRBV12-3 or TRBV12-4 and J is TRBJ1-1; D gene ambiguous. The V end was cut by 2 bases, the J end by 5 bases, with 12 bases between. The CDR3 runs to 14 residues. The CDR3 is CASSLNNRGTEAFF. Written as DNA, the CDR3 is TGTGCCAGCAGTTTAAATAATCGGGGAACTGAAGCTTTCTTT.

This clonotype was observed at least ten times. V gene TRBV14 combines with J gene TRBJ1-1; possibly TRBD1 for D (6 bases). The ends were cut back, 1 base at V and 4 bases at J, with 13 bases in the middle. CDR1 is SGHDN, CDR2 FVKESK, per germline. This CDR3 region has 15 residues. The CDR3 reads CASSQGSTGTTEAFF. In DNA form, the CDR3 reads TGTGCCAGCAGCCAAGGTTCGACAGGTACCACTGAAGCTTTCTTT.

This clonotype came up many times. V is TRBV18 and J is TRBJ2-5; D is ambiguous. V was cut by 5 bases and J by 5 bases, with 15 bases left in between. Germline V gene data show CDR1 as KGHSH and CDR2 as LQKENI. The CDR3 loop spans 14 amino acids. CDR3 amino acids: CASSRGGPRETQYF. CDR3 coding DNA: TGTGCCAGCTCAAGAGGTGGCCCTAGGGAGACCCAGTACTTC.